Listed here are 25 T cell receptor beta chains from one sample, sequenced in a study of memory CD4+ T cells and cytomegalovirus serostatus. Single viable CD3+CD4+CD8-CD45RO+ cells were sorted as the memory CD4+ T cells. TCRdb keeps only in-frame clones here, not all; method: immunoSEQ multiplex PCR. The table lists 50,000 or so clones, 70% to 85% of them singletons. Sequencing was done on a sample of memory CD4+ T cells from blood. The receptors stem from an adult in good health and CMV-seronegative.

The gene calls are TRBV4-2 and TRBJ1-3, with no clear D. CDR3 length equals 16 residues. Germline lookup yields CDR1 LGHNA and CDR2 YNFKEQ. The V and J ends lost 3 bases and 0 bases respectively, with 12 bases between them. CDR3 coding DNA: TGTGCCAGCAGCCAGGAGAGCGGAGGCTCTGGAAACACCATATATTTT. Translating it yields CASSQESGGSGNTIYF.

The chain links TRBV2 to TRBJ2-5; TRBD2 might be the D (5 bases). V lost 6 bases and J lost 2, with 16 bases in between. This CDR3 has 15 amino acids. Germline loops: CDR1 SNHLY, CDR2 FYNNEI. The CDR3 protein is CASSAQQGGQETQYF. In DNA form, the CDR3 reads TGTGCCAGCAGCGCCCAGCAAGGAGGACAAGAGACCCAGTACTTC.

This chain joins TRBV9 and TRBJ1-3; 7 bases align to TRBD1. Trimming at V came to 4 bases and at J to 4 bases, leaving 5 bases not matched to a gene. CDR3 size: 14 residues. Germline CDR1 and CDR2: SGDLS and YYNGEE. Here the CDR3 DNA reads TGTGCCAGCAGCCTCACGGGACAGGGAAACACCATATATTTT. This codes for CASSLTGQGNTIYF. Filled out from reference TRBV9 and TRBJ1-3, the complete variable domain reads DSGVTQTPKHLITATGQRVTLRCSPRSGDLSVYWYQQSLDQGLQFLIQYYNGEERAKGNILERFSAQQFPDLHSELNLSSLELGDSALYFCASSLTGQGNTIYFGEGSWLTVV.

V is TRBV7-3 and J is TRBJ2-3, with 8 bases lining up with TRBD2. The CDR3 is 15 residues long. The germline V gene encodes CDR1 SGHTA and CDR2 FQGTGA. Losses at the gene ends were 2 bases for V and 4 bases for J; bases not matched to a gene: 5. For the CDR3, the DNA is TGTGCCAGCAGCTTAGCGGGAGGTGGTTCAGATACGCAGTATTTT. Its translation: CASSLAGGGSDTQYF. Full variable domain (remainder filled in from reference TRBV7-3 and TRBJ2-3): GAGVSQTPSNKVTEKGKYVELRCDPISGHTALYWYRQSLGQGPEFLIYFQGTGAADDSGLPNDRFFAVRPEGSVSTLKIQRTERGDSAVYLCASSLAGGGSDTQYFGPGTRLTVL.

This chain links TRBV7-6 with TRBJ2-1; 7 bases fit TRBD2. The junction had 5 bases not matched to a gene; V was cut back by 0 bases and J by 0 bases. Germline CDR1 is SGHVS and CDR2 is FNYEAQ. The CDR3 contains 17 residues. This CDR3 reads CASSLAPGGNSYNEQFF. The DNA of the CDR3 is TGTGCCAGCAGCTTAGCGCCCGGGGGGAACTCCTACAATGAGCAGTTCTTC.

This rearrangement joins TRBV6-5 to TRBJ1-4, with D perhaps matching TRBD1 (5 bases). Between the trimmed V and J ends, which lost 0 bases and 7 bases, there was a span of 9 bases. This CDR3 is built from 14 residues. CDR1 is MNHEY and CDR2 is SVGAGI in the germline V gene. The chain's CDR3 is CASSYSGGSEKLFF. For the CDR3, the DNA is TGTGCCAGCAGTTACTCGGGGGGAAGTGAAAAACTGTTTTTT.

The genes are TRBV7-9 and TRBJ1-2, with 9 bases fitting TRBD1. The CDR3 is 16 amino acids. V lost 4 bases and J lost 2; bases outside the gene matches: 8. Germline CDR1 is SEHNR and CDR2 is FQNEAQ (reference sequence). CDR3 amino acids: CASSSWDRAPNYGYTF. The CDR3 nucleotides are TGTGCCAGCAGCTCCTGGGACAGGGCGCCAAACTATGGCTACACCTTC.

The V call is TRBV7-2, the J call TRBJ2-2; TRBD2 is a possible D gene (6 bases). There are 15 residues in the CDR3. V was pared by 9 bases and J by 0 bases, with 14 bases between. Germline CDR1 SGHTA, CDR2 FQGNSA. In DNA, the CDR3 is TGTGCCAGAGCGAGCGCGGGGCCGAACACCGGGGAGCTGTTTTTT. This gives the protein CARASAGPNTGELFF. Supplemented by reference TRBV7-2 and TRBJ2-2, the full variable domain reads GAGVSQSPSNKVTEKGKDVELRCDPISGHTALYWYRQSLGQGLEFLIYFQGNSAPDKSGLPSDRFSAERTGGSVSTLTIQRTQQEDSAVYLCARASAGPNTGELFFGEGSRLTVL.

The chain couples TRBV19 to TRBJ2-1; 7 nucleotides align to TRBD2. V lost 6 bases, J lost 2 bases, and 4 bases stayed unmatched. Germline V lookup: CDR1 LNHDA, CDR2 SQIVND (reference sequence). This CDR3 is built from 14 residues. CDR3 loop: CASSPTSTYNEQFF. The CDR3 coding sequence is TGTGCCAGTAGCCCGACTAGCACCTACAATGAGCAGTTCTTC.

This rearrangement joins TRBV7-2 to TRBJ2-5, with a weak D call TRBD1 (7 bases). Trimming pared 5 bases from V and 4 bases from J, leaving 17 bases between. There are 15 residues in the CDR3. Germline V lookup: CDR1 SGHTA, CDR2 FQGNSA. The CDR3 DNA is TGTGCCAGCAGCCGCGGGGACAGCTGGAGAGAGACCCAGTACTTC. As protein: CASSRGDSWRETQYF.

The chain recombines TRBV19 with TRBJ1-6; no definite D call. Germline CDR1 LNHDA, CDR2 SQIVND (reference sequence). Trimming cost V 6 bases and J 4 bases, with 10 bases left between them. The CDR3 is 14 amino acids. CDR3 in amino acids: CASSDGRYNSPLHF. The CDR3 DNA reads TGTGCCAGTAGCGACGGAAGATATAATTCACCCCTCCACTTT.

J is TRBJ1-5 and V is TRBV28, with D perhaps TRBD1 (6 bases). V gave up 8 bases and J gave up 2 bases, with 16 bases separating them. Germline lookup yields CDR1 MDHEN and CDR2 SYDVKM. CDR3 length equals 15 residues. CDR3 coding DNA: TGTGCCAGCGCTCCACAGGGTGCGGGCAATCAGCCCCAGCATTTT. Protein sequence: CASAPQGAGNQPQHF.

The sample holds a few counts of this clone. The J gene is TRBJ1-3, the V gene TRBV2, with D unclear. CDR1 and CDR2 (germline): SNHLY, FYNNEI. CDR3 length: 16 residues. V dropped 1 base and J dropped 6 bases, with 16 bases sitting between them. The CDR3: CASSEEGFLAQNTIYF. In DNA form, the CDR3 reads TGTGCCAGCAGTGAAGAGGGTTTTCTTGCCCAAAACACCATATATTTT.

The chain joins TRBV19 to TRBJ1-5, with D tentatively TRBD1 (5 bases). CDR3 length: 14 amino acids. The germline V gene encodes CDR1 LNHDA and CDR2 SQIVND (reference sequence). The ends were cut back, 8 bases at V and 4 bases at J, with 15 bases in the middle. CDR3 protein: CASGFLGENQPQHF. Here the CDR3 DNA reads TGTGCCAGTGGGTTTCTGGGGGAGAATCAGCCCCAGCATTTT.

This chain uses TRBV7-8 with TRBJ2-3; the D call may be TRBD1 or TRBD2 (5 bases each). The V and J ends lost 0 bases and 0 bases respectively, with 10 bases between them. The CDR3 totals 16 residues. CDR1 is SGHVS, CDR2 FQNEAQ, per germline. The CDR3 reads CASSLALGVSTDTQYF. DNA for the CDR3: TGTGCCAGCAGCTTAGCGCTGGGGGTTAGCACAGATACGCAGTATTTT. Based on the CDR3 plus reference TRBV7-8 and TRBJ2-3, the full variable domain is GAGVSQSPRYKVAKRGQDVALRCDPISGHVSLFWYQQALGQGPEFLTYFQNEAQLDKSGLPSDRFFAERPEGSVSTLKIQRTQQEDSAVYLCASSLALGVSTDTQYFGPGTRLTVL.

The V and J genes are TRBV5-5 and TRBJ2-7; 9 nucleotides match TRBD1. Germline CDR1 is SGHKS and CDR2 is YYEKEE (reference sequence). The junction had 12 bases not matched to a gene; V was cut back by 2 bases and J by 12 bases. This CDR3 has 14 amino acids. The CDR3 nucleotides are TGTGCCAGCAGCTTAGGGGACAGGGAGACCTCTCGGTACTTC. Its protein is CASSLGDRETSRYF.

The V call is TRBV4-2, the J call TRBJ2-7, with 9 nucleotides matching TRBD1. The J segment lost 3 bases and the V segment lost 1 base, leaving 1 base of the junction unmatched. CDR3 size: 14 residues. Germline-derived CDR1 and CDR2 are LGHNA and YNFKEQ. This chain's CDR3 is CASSQGQGDYEQYF. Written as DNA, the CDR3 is TGTGCCAGCAGCCAAGGACAGGGGGACTACGAGCAGTACTTC.

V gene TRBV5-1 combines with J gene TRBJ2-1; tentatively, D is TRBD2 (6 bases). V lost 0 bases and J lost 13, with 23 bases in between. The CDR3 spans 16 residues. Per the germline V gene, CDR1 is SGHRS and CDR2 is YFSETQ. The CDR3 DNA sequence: TGCGCCAGCAGCTTGGGCTCGATGGGGGGACCTTACCCCCAGTTCTTC. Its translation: CASSLGSMGGPYPQFF. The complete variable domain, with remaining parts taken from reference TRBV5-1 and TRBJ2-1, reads KAGVTQTPRYLIKTRGQQVTLSCSPISGHRSVSWYQQTPGQGLQFLFEYFSETQRNKGNFPGRFSGRQFSNSRSEMNVSTLELGDSALYLCASSLGSMGGPYPQFFGPGTRLTVL.

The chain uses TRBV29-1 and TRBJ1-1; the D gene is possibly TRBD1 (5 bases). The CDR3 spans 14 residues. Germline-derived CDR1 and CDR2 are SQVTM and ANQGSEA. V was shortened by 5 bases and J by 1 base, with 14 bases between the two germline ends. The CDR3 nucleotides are TGCAGCGTTCAATTTGGGGCGGGGAACACTGAAGCTTTCTTT. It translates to CSVQFGAGNTEAFF.

CDR3 DNA: TGTGCCAGCAGTTTTGCTCGTTACGAGCAGTACTTC. It codes for CASSFARYEQYF. The J gene is TRBJ2-7, the V gene TRBV28, with D unclear. There are 12 residues in the CDR3. The germline gives CDR1 MDHEN, CDR2 SYDVKM. With 3 bases removed from V and 4 bases from J, the gap between germline ends came to 7 bases.

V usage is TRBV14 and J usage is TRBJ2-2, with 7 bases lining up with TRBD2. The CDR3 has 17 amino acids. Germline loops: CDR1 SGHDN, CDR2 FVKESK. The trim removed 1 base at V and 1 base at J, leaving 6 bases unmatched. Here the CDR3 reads CASSQVWASGNTGELFF. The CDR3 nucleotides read TGTGCCAGCAGCCAAGTGTGGGCTAGCGGGAACACCGGGGAGCTGTTTTTT.

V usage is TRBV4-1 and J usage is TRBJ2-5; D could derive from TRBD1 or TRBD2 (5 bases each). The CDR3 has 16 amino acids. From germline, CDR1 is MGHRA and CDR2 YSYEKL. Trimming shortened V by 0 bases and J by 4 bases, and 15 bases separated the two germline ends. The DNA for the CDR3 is TGCGCCAGCAGCCAAGAATTTGGGGGTGGTGGAGAGACCCAGTACTTC. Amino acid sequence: CASSQEFGGGGETQYF.

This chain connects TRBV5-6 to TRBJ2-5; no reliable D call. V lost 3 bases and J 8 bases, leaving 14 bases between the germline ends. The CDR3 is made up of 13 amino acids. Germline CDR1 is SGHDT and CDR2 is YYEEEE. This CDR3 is CASSSAYSGTQYF. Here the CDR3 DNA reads TGTGCCAGCAGCTCGGCGTACTCGGGCACCCAGTACTTC.

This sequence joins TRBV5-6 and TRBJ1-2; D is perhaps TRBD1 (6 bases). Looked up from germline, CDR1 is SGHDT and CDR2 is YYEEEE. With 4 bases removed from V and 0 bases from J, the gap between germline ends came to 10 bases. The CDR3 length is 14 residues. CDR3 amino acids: CASSMGHANYGYTF. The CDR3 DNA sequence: TGTGCCAGCAGCATGGGACACGCTAACTATGGCTACACCTTC.

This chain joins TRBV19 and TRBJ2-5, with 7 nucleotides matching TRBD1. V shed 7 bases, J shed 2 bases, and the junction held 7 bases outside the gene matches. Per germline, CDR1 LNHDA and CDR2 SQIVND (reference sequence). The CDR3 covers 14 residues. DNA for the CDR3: TGTGCCAGTAAAAAGGGGACAGTTCAAGAGACCCAGTACTTC. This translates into CASKKGTVQETQYF.